The T cell receptor beta chain under discussion was sequenced for a study of T cell repertoires in cytomegalovirus infection. Study information: An indication of both CMV infection and matching HLA type came from public TCR beta signatures.

Each CDR3 protein gets one entry after TCRdb re-called the reads with MiXCR. The repertoire holds under 850,000 distinct CDR3 sequences, 35% to 45% seen once, with around 2.6% in the top ten. General study points: Cumulative public TCR beta family frequency identified CMV carriers with the relevant HLA. The ex vivo response showed dominance by HLA-C-restricted CMV-specific TCR beta clonotypes.

The germline CDR1 and CDR2 sequences are MNHEY and SVGAGI. Trimming took 2 bases from V and 2 from J, leaving 13 bases between them. The CDR3 loop spans 16 amino acids. About this clonotype itself: No antigen is known for it.

The chain recombines TRBV6-5 with TRBJ2-1; TRBD2 is a possible D gene (6 bases). Sequences were obtained from PBMCs. The sequence was obtained from a human donor in good health (CMV status not recorded). Some clones in this sample may be carry-over from other donors' samples. The CDR3 DNA follows: TGTGCCAGCAGTTACACCGGGGGACCAACCTACAATGAGCAGTTCTTC. Amino acid sequence: CASSYTGGPTYNEQFF.